Listed here are 18 T cell receptor beta chains from one sample, sequenced in a study of T-cell memory formation after mild COVID-19. TCRdb reanalysed the 5' RACE reads using MiXCR and keeps one entry per CDR3 protein. Among some 150,000 distinct CDR3 sequences listed, 6% were seen once. Sequenced sample: PBMCs or a T cell subset sorted from them (not recorded which). The source of these receptors is an adult woman who had mild COVID-19 (a few samples of this study predate the infection). Cell type and time point are not known.

This clonotype was seen more than once but under ten times. The chain has TRBV12-3 or TRBV12-4 and TRBJ1-1; no definite D call. The V end lost 4 bases, the J end lost 1 base, and 10 bases lay between the germline ends. This CDR3 has 14 amino acids. This CDR3 is CASSYRTGNTEAFF. The CDR3 region has the DNA TGTGCCAGCAGTTATAGGACTGGGAACACTGAAGCTTTCTTT.

The chain recombines TRBV29-1 with TRBJ2-3; the match to TRBD1 covers 7 bases. The trim removed 7 bases at V and 0 bases at J, leaving 7 bases unmatched. CDR1 is SQVTM, CDR2 ANQGSEA, per germline. This CDR3 is 14 amino acids long. The CDR3 DNA reads as TGCAGCGCCCTGGACAGGTCTAGCACAGATACGCAGTATTTT. Protein: CSALDRSSTDTQYF.

This clonotype was recorded many times. This sequence joins TRBV7-9 and TRBJ2-3, with 10 bases identical to TRBD2. Trimming took 5 bases from V and 4 from J; bases not matched to a gene: 6. This CDR3 region has 15 residues. Germline V lookup: CDR1 SEHNR, CDR2 FQNEAQ (reference sequence). This CDR3 reads CASSHGTSEPDTQYF. The CDR3 nucleotides read TGTGCCAGCAGCCACGGGACTAGCGAACCAGATACGCAGTATTTT.

This clonotype appeared many times. This sequence joins TRBV12-3 or TRBV12-4 and TRBJ1-1, with D uncertain. CDR3 length: 14 amino acids. V lost 5 bases, J lost 1 base, and 11 bases lay in between. The CDR3 DNA is TGTGCCAGCAGTCCCGAAATGGGGAACACTGAAGCTTTCTTT. This sequence encodes CASSPEMGNTEAFF.

This clonotype was found many times. This chain uses TRBV7-6 with TRBJ2-2; TRBD1 or TRBD2 may be the D gene (6 bases each). Germline-derived CDR1 and CDR2 are SGHVS and FNYEAQ. This CDR3 is 16 amino acids long. V was cut by 2 bases and J by 6 bases, with 16 bases left in between. CDR3: CASSLSLGGLPGELFF. The CDR3 region has the DNA TGTGCCAGCAGCTTAAGTCTGGGGGGCCTCCCCGGGGAGCTGTTTTTT.

J is TRBJ2-2 and V is TRBV6-5; 8 bases align to TRBD2. The CDR3 is 16 residues long. CDR1 is MNHEY, CDR2 SVGAGI, per germline. Trimming at V came to 5 bases and at J to 5 bases, leaving 10 bases not matched to a gene. The CDR3: CASSELAGGETGELFF. The DNA of the CDR3 is TGTGCCAGCAGTGAGCTAGCGGGCGGGGAGACCGGGGAGCTGTTTTTT.

This clonotype occurred a few times. V gene TRBV18 combines with J gene TRBJ2-7; no clear D. This CDR3 comprises 16 residues. Trimming pared 2 bases from V and 0 bases from J, leaving 14 bases between. Germline V CDR1 and CDR2: KGHSH, LQKENI. For the CDR3, the DNA is TGTGCCAGCTCACCATTACCCCAGCCTAGCTCCTACGAGCAGTACTTC. This gives the protein CASSPLPQPSSYEQYF.

This clonotype was detected ten times or more. The V call is TRBV24-1, the J call TRBJ2-1; D call uncertain. V was clipped by 4 bases and J by 8 bases, with 14 bases between them. CDR1 is KGHDR, CDR2 SFDVKD, per germline. The CDR3 spans 14 residues. DNA for the CDR3: TGTGCCACCAGTGACGGGCAGATTGGCGATGAGCAGTTCTTC. Residues: CATSDGQIGDEQFF.

This clonotype was observed at least ten times. V usage is TRBV12-3 or TRBV12-4 and J usage is TRBJ2-1, with D possibly TRBD2 on 6 matching bases. The ends were cut back, 5 bases at V and 0 bases at J, with 17 bases in the middle. The CDR3 runs to 17 residues. In nucleotides, the CDR3 is TGTGCCAGCAGTCAGCTCGGAGGGACGAGCTCCTACAATGAGCAGTTCTTC. It is translated as CASSQLGGTSSYNEQFF.

This clonotype was picked up many times. The chain uses TRBV29-1 and TRBJ2-5; no clear D gene. Trimming removed 4 bases from V and 5 bases from J, with 14 bases in between. Germline CDR1 is SQVTM and CDR2 is ANQGSEA. CDR3 length equals 13 residues. The DNA for the CDR3 is TGCAGCGTTGCGAAGCCTCCCCGGGAGACCCAGTACTTC. Amino acid sequence: CSVAKPPRETQYF.

This clonotype was picked up many times. V and J are TRBV6-6 and TRBJ2-5; perhaps TRBD2 as D (7 bases). The CDR3 totals 15 residues. V dropped 6 bases and J dropped 5 bases, with 19 bases sitting between them. Per the germline V gene, CDR1 is MNHNY and CDR2 is SVGAGI (reference sequence). The CDR3 coding sequence is TGTGCCAGCAGGAATATTAGGGGGGGCCTTGAGACCCAGTACTTC. Protein product: CASRNIRGGLETQYF.

A few counts support this clonotype. The genes are TRBV12-3 or TRBV12-4 and TRBJ2-3, with D possibly matching TRBD1 (6 bases). V gave up 2 bases and J gave up 8 bases, with 11 bases separating them. This CDR3 is 13 amino acids long. CDR3 nucleotides: TGTGCCAGCAGTTTAAGTAAGGGGGTTACGCAGTATTTT. Translating gives CASSLSKGVTQYF.

At least ten counts were recorded for this clonotype. V gene TRBV7-8 combines with J gene TRBJ1-5; D is possibly TRBD1 (5 bases). Germline V CDR1 and CDR2: SGHVS, FQNEAQ. Trimming removed 6 bases from V and 1 base from J, with 10 bases in between. The CDR3 contains 14 residues. In DNA, the CDR3 is TGTGCCAGCAGACAAGGGGCGAGCAATCAGCCCCAGCATTTT. As protein: CASRQGASNQPQHF.

A few counts support this clonotype. This chain uses TRBV7-9 with TRBJ1-2; D unclear. Trimming shortened V by 4 bases and J by 8 bases, and 20 bases separated the two germline ends. From germline, CDR1 is SEHNR and CDR2 FQNEAQ (reference sequence). This CDR3 is 15 amino acids long. For the CDR3, the DNA is TGTGCCAGCAGCTCCCCGGCCATACGGTCTGGGGGCTACACCTTC. Translated: CASSSPAIRSGGYTF.

The rearrangement joins TRBV27 to TRBJ2-5, with D perhaps TRBD1 (6 bases). With 6 bases removed from V and 1 base from J, the gap between germline ends came to 18 bases. This CDR3 is 16 amino acids long. Germline CDR1 MNHEY, CDR2 SMNVEV (reference sequence). The CDR3 bases are TGTGCCAGCAGACTACACGGACAGCTTTCCCAAGAGACCCAGTACTTC. It translates to CASRLHGQLSQETQYF.

This clonotype was recorded many times. V is TRBV6-5 and J is TRBJ2-1; the match to TRBD2 covers 7 bases. This CDR3 contains 15 residues. Germline assignment: CDR1 MNHEY and CDR2 SVGAGI. After removal of 4 bases from V and 4 bases from J, the junction contained 7 bases not matched to a gene. The CDR3, as DNA: TGTGCCAGCAGTTTCGACCGGGGGGTGTACAATGAGCAGTTCTTC. Translating it yields CASSFDRGVYNEQFF.

This clonotype was observed a few times. J is TRBJ1-5 and V is TRBV7-2; D is undetermined. Trimming removed 2 bases at V and 0 bases at J, with 14 bases between. CDR1 and CDR2 (germline): SGHTA, FQGNSA. The CDR3 totals 17 residues. The CDR3 nucleotides read TGTGCCAGCAGCTTAATCAACAGCGCTTATAGCAATCAGCCCCAGCATTTT. It is translated as CASSLINSAYSNQPQHF.

This clonotype was seen a few times. The genes are TRBV7-2 and TRBJ2-5, with 12 bases aligning to TRBD2. The germline V gene encodes CDR1 SGHTA and CDR2 FQGNSA. With V trimmed by 5 bases and J by 4 bases, 5 bases remained unmatched. The length of the CDR3 is 15 residues. DNA for the CDR3: TGTGCCAGCAGCGGGAAGGGACTAGCGGGAGAGACCCAGTACTTC. It yields the protein CASSGKGLAGETQYF. The full variable domain, rest sourced from reference TRBV7-2 and TRBJ2-5, is GAGVSQSPSNKVTEKGKDVELRCDPISGHTALYWYRQSLGQGLEFLIYFQGNSAPDKSGLPSDRFSAERTGGSVSTLTIQRTQQEDSAVYLCASSGKGLAGETQYFGPGTRLLVL.